Below, 28 T cell receptor beta chains from the same sample are listed, as sequenced in a study of T cell repertoires in cytomegalovirus infection. MiXCR was run by TCRdb on the reads, yielding one entry per CDR3 protein. The data hold around 630,000 distinct CDR3 sequences, with more than 20% observed a single time. The sample was CD8+ T cells from PBMCs. Every receptor here comes from a human donor in good health (CMV status not recorded). Some clones in this sample may be carry-over from other donors' samples.

This clonotype has more than one count but fewer than ten. The chain recombines TRBV9 with TRBJ2-7, with a tentative D call TRBD1 (6 bases). Germline-derived CDR1 and CDR2 are SGDLS and YYNGEE. The CDR3 extends over 14 amino acids. With 0 bases removed from V and 2 bases from J, the gap between germline ends came to 9 bases. This CDR3 reads CASSVEDSTYEQYF. In DNA form, the CDR3 reads TGTGCCAGCAGCGTAGAGGACAGTACCTACGAGCAGTACTTC.

Comment on this clonotype: This could be a read error, since a much larger clone is one nucleotide away. The chain combines TRBV10-2 with TRBJ2-1, with D possibly matching TRBD1 (5 bases). Germline V gene data show CDR1 as WSHSY and CDR2 as SAAADI. There are 14 residues in the CDR3. CDR3 coding DNA: TGCGCCAGCAGTGAGTCGTACGGCGGCAGGGTTCCGTCCTTC. Protein product: CASSESYGGRVPSF.

About this clonotype: Just one base apart from a much larger clone, this may be a read error. The rearrangement uses TRBV7-6 and TRBJ1-6; D remains unclear. This CDR3 has 13 residues. The germline V and J ends were trimmed by 6 bases and 8 bases, with 11 bases remaining between them. Germline V gene lookup returns CDR1 SGHVS and CDR2 FNYEAQ. CDR3 coding DNA: TGTGCCAGCAGGTTGGATGTCCATTCACCCCTCCACTTT. It codes for CASRLDVHSPLHF.

This clonotype came up a few times. The V gene is TRBV28, the J gene TRBJ2-7; the D call may be TRBD1 or TRBD2 (5 bases each). The CDR3 loop spans 12 amino acids. Per germline, CDR1 MDHEN and CDR2 SYDVKM. Trimming removed 4 bases at V and 7 bases at J, with 11 bases between. CDR3 amino acids: CASSSPGREQYV. The CDR3, as DNA: TGTGCCAGCAGTTCCCCGGGGCGGGAGCAGTACGTC.

A word on this clonotype: Sequence at one end of the junction differs from germline and may be a read error. This chain links TRBV7-8 with TRBJ2-5, with 8 bases lining up with TRBD2. CDR1 and CDR2 from the germline V gene are SGHVS and FQNEAQ. The CDR3 totals 14 residues. The DNA for the CDR3 is TGTGTCAGCAGCTTGGCGGGGGGTTCCGAGACCCAGTACTTC. Amino acid sequence: CVSSLAGGSETQYF.

This clonotype occurred many times. This chain joins TRBV6-6 and TRBJ2-1, with 7 bases matching TRBD2. CDR3 size: 13 residues. The germline V gene encodes CDR1 MNHNY and CDR2 SVGAGI (reference sequence). With 6 bases clipped from V and 7 bases from J, the junction kept 6 bases outside the gene matches. The CDR3 region is CASSPGGGNEQFF. In DNA, the CDR3 is TGTGCCAGCAGCCCTGGGGGGGGGAATGAGCAGTTCTTC.

This clonotype was picked up a small number of times. This sequence joins TRBV27 and TRBJ2-2; D might be TRBD1 (5 bases). From germline, CDR1 is MNHEY and CDR2 SMNVEV (reference sequence). V was shortened by 10 bases and J by 0 bases, with 15 bases between the two germline ends. This CDR3 comprises 15 residues. The DNA for the CDR3 is TGTGCCACCGCCCAGGGCAGAGCGAACACCGGGGAGCTGTTTTTT. It is translated as CATAQGRANTGELFF.

This chain uses TRBV14 with TRBJ1-2, with D possibly matching TRBD1 (6 bases). Per the germline V gene, CDR1 is SGHDN and CDR2 is FVKESK. Trimming took off 1 base at V and 0 bases at J, with 12 bases between the two ends. There are 16 residues in the CDR3. The CDR3 protein is CASSQVSGAPNYGYTF. The CDR3 DNA reads as TGTGCCAGCAGCCAAGTTTCAGGGGCTCCTAACTATGGCTACACCTTC. The variable domain in full, with the rest retrieved from reference TRBV14 and TRBJ1-2, is EAGVTQFPSHSVIEKGQTVTLRCDPISGHDNLYWYRRVMGKEIKFLLHFVKESKQDESGMPNNRFLAERTGGTYSTLKVQPAELEDSGVYFCASSQVSGAPNYGYTFGSGTRLTVV.

The rearrangement uses TRBV24-1 and TRBJ2-1; 11 bases fit TRBD2. Germline V gene lookup returns CDR1 KGHDR and CDR2 SFDVKD. The length of the CDR3 is 15 residues. Losses at the gene ends were 9 bases for V and 7 bases for J; bases not matched to a gene: 10. The CDR3 DNA follows: TGTGCCACCGTCGGCGGGCTAGCGGGGGGTAATGAGCAGTTCTTC. The encoded protein is CATVGGLAGGNEQFF.

The V call is TRBV28, the J call TRBJ2-5; 15 bases map to TRBD2. There are 15 residues in the CDR3. V lost 6 bases, J lost 2 bases, and 1 base stayed unmatched. The germline V gene encodes CDR1 MDHEN and CDR2 SYDVKM. CDR3 sequence reads: CASRGLAGGQETQYF. CDR3 nucleotides: TGTGCCAGCAGAGGACTAGCGGGGGGGCAAGAGACCCAGTACTTC.

This chain connects TRBV29-1 to TRBJ1-2, with a weak D call TRBD1 (6 bases). The length of the CDR3 is 15 residues. Per germline, CDR1 SQVTM and CDR2 ANQGSEA. With 0 bases removed from V and 4 bases from J, the gap between germline ends came to 15 bases. CDR3 DNA sequence: TGCAGCGTTGAAGATCTAACAGGGCTAGGCTATGGCTACACCTTC. Its translation is CSVEDLTGLGYGYTF.

A few counts support this clonotype. J is TRBJ2-1 and V is TRBV7-9; D uncertain. The germline V gene encodes CDR1 SEHNR and CDR2 FQNEAQ (reference sequence). V lost 5 bases to trimming and J lost 7 bases, with 12 bases between them. The CDR3 has 13 amino acids. The CDR3 nucleotides are TGTGCCAGCAGCCCACCGGGCTTTAATGAGCAGTTCTTC. It specifies CASSPPGFNEQFF.

This clonotype was detected ten times or more. V gene TRBV14 combines with J gene TRBJ1-5; D gene unclear. V was trimmed by 1 base and J by 6 bases, leaving 7 bases between them. This CDR3 has 13 residues. The germline gives CDR1 SGHDN, CDR2 FVKESK. The CDR3 is CASSQGGSQPQHF. For the CDR3, the DNA is TGTGCCAGCAGCCAAGGAGGGTCTCAGCCCCAGCATTTT. The variable domain in full, completed from reference TRBV14 and TRBJ1-5, reads EAGVTQFPSHSVIEKGQTVTLRCDPISGHDNLYWYRRVMGKEIKFLLHFVKESKQDESGMPNNRFLAERTGGTYSTLKVQPAELEDSGVYFCASSQGGSQPQHFGDGTRLSIL.

This chain joins TRBV20-1 and TRBJ2-3; 8 positions match TRBD2. Germline CDR1 reads DFQATT; CDR2 reads SNEGSKA (reference sequence). V lost 0 bases and J lost 2; bases outside the gene matches: 13. CDR3 length equals 18 residues. The CDR3 DNA sequence: TGCAGTGCTAGAGAGACCACAACTAGCGGACGACTCACAGATACGCAGTATTTT. Encoded protein: CSARETTTSGRLTDTQYF.

The chain uses TRBV12-5 and TRBJ2-7; D might be TRBD1 (6 bases). This CDR3 spans 13 amino acids. The germline V and J ends were trimmed by 1 base and 7 bases, with 11 bases remaining between them. Germline CDR1 LGHNT, CDR2 FRNRAP. Here the CDR3 reads CASGLAHRDEQYF. CDR3 coding DNA: TGTGCTAGTGGTTTGGCCCACAGGGATGAGCAGTACTTC.

This clonotype was recorded many times. The chain couples TRBV7-2 to TRBJ1-2, with D maybe TRBD1 (6 bases). Germline V gene lookup returns CDR1 SGHTA and CDR2 FQGNSA. V was clipped by 0 bases and J by 3 bases, with 11 bases between them. The CDR3 is made up of 15 amino acids. CDR3 coding DNA: TGTGCCAGCAGCTTAGCAGGGGGACTGGACTATGGCTACACCTTC. It translates to CASSLAGGLDYGYTF. Complete variable domain (other parts from reference TRBV7-2 and TRBJ1-2): GAGVSQSPSNKVTEKGKDVELRCDPISGHTALYWYRQSLGQGLEFLIYFQGNSAPDKSGLPSDRFSAERTGGSVSTLTIQRTQQEDSAVYLCASSLAGGLDYGYTFGSGTRLTVV.

This clonotype was seen a handful of times. The rearrangement joins TRBV29-1 to TRBJ2-1, with D hard to call. The germline V and J ends were trimmed by 6 bases and 5 bases, with 11 bases remaining between them. The germline CDR1 and CDR2 sequences are SQVTM and ANQGSEA. This CDR3 contains 12 residues. The CDR3 sequence is CSVPWGNNEQFF. The CDR3 DNA sequence: TGCAGCGTCCCCTGGGGAAACAATGAGCAGTTCTTC.

J is TRBJ1-5 and V is TRBV6-2 or TRBV6-3, with unresolved D. The CDR3 has 13 amino acids. Germline lookup yields CDR1 MNHEY and CDR2 SVGEGT. V was trimmed by 5 bases and J by 7 bases, leaving 12 bases between them. The CDR3 DNA sequence: TGTGCCAGCAGTATTTCCGGGAGCCAGCCCCAGCATTTT. This encodes CASSISGSQPQHF.

The chain links TRBV20-1 to TRBJ2-1; no reliable D call. Trimming removed 6 bases at V and 0 bases at J, with 15 bases between. Germline-derived CDR1 and CDR2 are DFQATT and SNEGSKA (reference sequence). The CDR3 extends over 15 amino acids. CDR3 protein: CSARRRSDSYNEQFF. Written as DNA, the CDR3 is TGCAGTGCCAGGCGTAGGTCGGACTCCTACAATGAGCAGTTCTTC.

This sequence joins TRBV28 and TRBJ2-6; D possibly corresponds to TRBD2 (6 bases). V gave up 5 bases and J gave up 2 bases, with 16 bases separating them. Germline-derived CDR1 and CDR2 are MDHEN and SYDVKM. The CDR3 has 17 amino acids. This CDR3 is CASSPPGGIAGANVLTF. DNA of the CDR3: TGTGCCAGCAGTCCCCCTGGGGGGATAGCTGGGGCCAACGTCCTGACTTTC.

This chain connects TRBV7-8 to TRBJ2-1, with 13 nucleotides matching TRBD2. Germline CDR1 is SGHVS and CDR2 is FQNEAQ. With V trimmed by 4 bases and J by 8 bases, 5 bases remained unmatched. CDR3 length: 15 residues. This CDR3 reads CASSSLAGGAHEQFF. CDR3 nucleotides: TGTGCCAGCAGCTCACTAGCGGGGGGGGCTCATGAGCAGTTCTTC.

The sample holds a few counts of this clonotype. V is TRBV10-2 and J is TRBJ1-1; perhaps TRBD1 as D (6 bases). Germline V gives CDR1 WSHSY, CDR2 SAAADI. The CDR3 has 14 amino acids. V gave up 5 bases and J gave up 4 bases, with 14 bases separating them. The CDR3 spells CASSSTGMSTEAFF. CDR3 nucleotide sequence: TGCGCCAGCAGTTCTACAGGGATGAGCACTGAAGCTTTCTTT.

The V gene is TRBV5-3, the J gene TRBJ1-2; 9 bases fit TRBD1. TRBV5-3 is annotated as an ORF whose role is uncertain. The CDR3 is 15 residues long. V gave up 8 bases and J gave up 6 bases; unmatched junction bases: 14. The CDR3 sequence: CASSPGGQGADGYTF. The DNA of the CDR3 is TGTGCCAGCAGCCCCGGGGGACAGGGAGCGGATGGCTACACCTTC.

The rearrangement uses TRBV4-3 and TRBJ1-3; 7 bases fit TRBD1. Germline V gives CDR1 LGHNA, CDR2 YSLEER. The V and J ends lost 2 bases and 3 bases, in that order; junction bases with no gene match: 7. The CDR3 sequence is 16 residues long. The CDR3 bases are TGCGCCAGCAGCCAACTGAGGACAGGCGGTGGAAACACCATATATTTT. Its translation is CASSQLRTGGGNTIYF.

On this clonotype itself: A much larger clone is a single base away; this may be a read error. This rearrangement joins TRBV7-6 to TRBJ2-1; D gene ambiguous. Germline assignment: CDR1 SGHVS and CDR2 FNYEAQ. The CDR3 has 15 amino acids. The ends were cut back, 6 bases at V and 8 bases at J, with 20 bases in the middle. The CDR3 nucleotides are TGTGCCAGCAGATTACTTTCATCAAGAGCCGATGAGCAGTTCTTC. Protein sequence: CASRLLSSRADEQFF.

This clonotype was recorded many times. The rearrangement joins TRBV7-2 to TRBJ2-5; 10 positions agree with TRBD2. Trimming removed 5 bases from V and 6 bases from J; junction bases left unmatched: 15. CDR1 SGHTA and CDR2 FQGNSA come from the germline V gene. This CDR3 has 17 residues. The CDR3 loop is CASSPGVAGGGGKTQYF. The CDR3 nucleotides read TGTGCCAGCAGCCCTGGGGTAGCGGGGGGCGGAGGGAAGACCCAGTACTTC. The whole variable domain, filled in from reference TRBV7-2 and TRBJ2-5, reads GAGVSQSPSNKVTEKGKDVELRCDPISGHTALYWYRQSLGQGLEFLIYFQGNSAPDKSGLPSDRFSAERTGGSVSTLTIQRTQQEDSAVYLCASSPGVAGGGGKTQYFGPGTRLLVL.

V and J are TRBV4-3 and TRBJ2-7; possibly TRBD2 for D (6 bases). The CDR3 spans 15 residues. The germline CDR1 and CDR2 sequences are LGHNA and YSLEER. Trimming took off 5 bases at V and 3 bases at J, with 17 bases between the two ends. The chain's CDR3 is CASSFFRDGGYEQYV. In DNA, the CDR3 is TGCGCCAGCAGCTTTTTCCGGGACGGGGGCTACGAGCAGTACGTC.

The rearrangement joins TRBV7-9 to TRBJ2-1, with D possibly matching TRBD1 (7 bases). The germline gives CDR1 SEHNR, CDR2 FQNEAQ (reference sequence). V shed 3 bases and J shed 8 bases, with 17 bases lying between them. The CDR3 extends over 15 amino acids. CDR3 DNA sequence: TGTGCCAGCAGCTTGGAGGGGGCAAGTTTCGATGAGCAGTTCTTC. Its protein product is CASSLEGASFDEQFF.